A single sample gave rise to the 21 T cell receptor beta chains below, sequenced in a study of T-cell reconstitution after alpha-beta-depleted transplantation in children. The TCRbeta library was prepared with unique molecular identifiers. TCRdb reprocessed the PCR reads with MiXCR, giving one entry per CDR3 protein. In the table there are about 350,000 distinct CDR3 sequences, 15% to 20% of which are singletons. Here the sequenced sample was PBMCs, mostly from graft donor cells, taken 360 days after TCRalphabeta/CD19-depleted stem cell transplant. These TCRs come from a male patient aged 2-10 years who had a stem cell transplant for acute lymphoblastic leukemia, so the T cells may come from the graft donor.

The table lists this clonotype with many counts. J is TRBJ2-5 and V is TRBV7-9; D not resolved. The germline V and J ends were trimmed by 3 bases and 3 bases, with 8 bases remaining between them. Per the germline V gene, CDR1 is SEHNR and CDR2 is FQNEAQ (reference sequence). This CDR3 region has 13 residues. In nucleotides, the CDR3 is TGTGCCAGCAGCTTTAGGGAAAAAGAGACCCAGTACTTC. It translates to CASSFREKETQYF.

This clonotype was seen a few times. The genes are TRBV30 and TRBJ2-2; 9 nucleotides match TRBD1. The CDR3 runs 13 residues. The ends lost 3 bases at V and 7 bases at J; junction bases unmatched: 3. From germline, CDR1 is GTSNPN and CDR2 SVGIG (reference sequence). The DNA of the CDR3 is TGTGCCTGGAGGCGGGACAGGGTCGGGGAGCTGTTTTTT. This codes for CAWRRDRVGELFF. Based on the CDR3 plus reference TRBV30 and TRBJ2-2, the full variable domain is SQTIHQWPATLVQPVGSPLSLECTVEGTSNPNLYWYRQAAGRGLQLLFYSVGIGQISSEVPQNLSASRPQDRQFILSSKKLLLSDSGFYLCAWRRDRVGELFFGEGSRLTVL.

CDR3: CATGGGGRDTQYF. CDR3 DNA sequence: TGTGCCACCGGAGGAGGAGGGCGAGATACGCAGTATTTT. This chain uses TRBV24-1 with TRBJ2-3; possible D gene TRBD2, 6 bases. CDR1 KGHDR and CDR2 SFDVKD come from the germline V gene. This CDR3 has 13 amino acids. Trimming took 9 bases from V and 5 from J, leaving 14 bases between them.

This clonotype came up many times. The chain joins TRBV29-1 to TRBJ2-7; 8 bases are shared with TRBD1. The V and J ends lost 4 bases and 4 bases, in that order; junction bases with no gene match: 9. The CDR3 is 14 amino acids. In germline, CDR1 is SQVTM, CDR2 ANQGSEA. CDR3 protein: CSVARTGRKYEQYF. The CDR3 nucleotides read TGCAGCGTTGCCAGGACAGGGAGGAAGTACGAGCAGTACTTC.

This clonotype showed up just a few times. The J gene is TRBJ2-1, the V gene TRBV5-1; D is uncertain. Germline lookup yields CDR1 SGHRS and CDR2 YFSETQ. This CDR3 region has 15 residues. V was cut by 0 bases and J by 5 bases, with 12 bases left in between. This chain's CDR3 is CASSLAALENNEQFF. The CDR3 region has the DNA TGCGCCAGCAGCTTGGCCGCACTGGAAAACAATGAGCAGTTCTTC.

There are a few counts of this clonotype. V gene TRBV10-3 combines with J gene TRBJ1-2; TRBD1 matches at 7 bases. Germline V gene lookup returns CDR1 ENHRY and CDR2 SYGVKD. The V segment lost 2 bases and the J segment 7 bases; nucleotides outside the gene matches: 7. The CDR3 has 14 residues. The CDR3 coding sequence is TGTGCCATCAGTGAGCCGACAGGGAGGAGTGGCTACACCTTC. Its translation: CAISEPTGRSGYTF.

J is TRBJ2-2 and V is TRBV21-1; the table's D gene call, TRBD2, was not cross checked with the DNA. TRBV21-1 is a documented pseudogene. The CDR3 sequence is 17 residues long. The CDR3 here is CASSPRKGRNYTGELFF. CDR3 DNA sequence: TGTGCCAGCAGCCCCCGCAAGGGTCGTAATTACACCGGGGAGCTGTTTTTT.

There are a few counts of this clonotype. The chain is built from TRBV12-3 or TRBV12-4 and TRBJ2-2, with D possibly being TRBD1 or TRBD2 (5 bases each). The CDR3 is 20 amino acids. V gave up 6 bases and J gave up 0 bases, with 26 bases separating them. Written as DNA, the CDR3 is TGTGCCAGCAGGGCAGAGAGGGGCCCAATAAGTTCCTCGAACACCGGGGAGCTGTTTTTT. Translating gives CASRAERGPISSSNTGELFF.

The V gene is TRBV11-2, the J gene TRBJ2-1; 9 nucleotides match TRBD2. The CDR3 extends over 16 amino acids. Germline V gene sequence: CDR1 SGHAT, CDR2 FQNNGV. V was pared by 1 base and J by 9 bases, with 10 bases of the junction left unmatched. The CDR3: CASSLGRSGRTSEQFF. The CDR3 DNA reads as TGTGCCAGCAGCTTAGGGAGGAGCGGGAGGACGAGTGAGCAGTTCTTC.

This clonotype has only a few counts. The chain employs TRBV18 and TRBJ2-7; the D is unclear. Trimming cost V 2 bases and J 2 bases, with 7 bases left between them. Looked up from germline, CDR1 is KGHSH and CDR2 is LQKENI. The CDR3 is made up of 13 amino acids. The CDR3 nucleotides read TGTGCCAGCTCACCAGCGAAGACCTACGAGCAGTACTTC. It codes for CASSPAKTYEQYF.

The chain employs TRBV6-5 and TRBJ1-5, with a weak D call TRBD1 (5 bases). The germline V gene encodes CDR1 MNHEY and CDR2 SVGAGI. The CDR3 extends over 13 amino acids. V lost 4 bases, J lost 6 bases, and 10 bases lay in between. CDR3 in amino acids: CASSLNRLQPQHF. The DNA for the CDR3 is TGTGCCAGCAGTTTAAACAGGCTTCAGCCCCAGCATTTT.

The rearrangement links TRBV15 to TRBJ2-5; D is unresolved. The germline V and J ends were trimmed by 0 bases and 4 bases, with 15 bases remaining between them. Germline values: CDR1 LNHNV, CDR2 YYDKDF (reference sequence). The CDR3 spans 16 residues. The CDR3 is CATSRETGPERETQYF. CDR3 DNA sequence: TGTGCCACCAGCAGAGAAACCGGACCCGAGCGAGAGACCCAGTACTTC.

The rearrangement links TRBV4-2 to TRBJ2-3, with TRBD2 matching over 10 bases. The trim removed 6 bases at V and 1 base at J, leaving 7 bases unmatched. Germline loops: CDR1 LGHNA, CDR2 YNFKEQ. CDR3 length: 16 residues. As DNA, the CDR3 is TGTGCCAGCAGTACCACCGGGACTAGCGGCACAGATACGCAGTATTTT. Translating it yields CASSTTGTSGTDTQYF.

V gene TRBV4-3 combines with J gene TRBJ1-1, with D possibly being TRBD1 (6 bases). The CDR3 length is 17 residues. The germline V and J ends were trimmed by 0 bases and 3 bases, with 17 bases remaining between them. CDR1 LGHNA and CDR2 YSLEER come from the germline V gene. The CDR3 DNA reads TGCGCCAGCAGCCAAGATGAGGGCCAGGGGAGGCACACTGAAGCTTTCTTT. Translating gives CASSQDEGQGRHTEAFF.

This clonotype was detected ten times or more. The chain employs TRBV29-1 and TRBJ2-7; 8 positions match TRBD1. The germline V gene has CDR1 SQVTM and CDR2 ANQGSEA. The CDR3 covers 14 residues. J lost 3 bases, V lost 8 bases, and 12 bases had no gene match. The DNA of the CDR3 is TGCAGCCCACCCGGGACAGGCAATTACTACGAGCAGTACTTC. This encodes CSPPGTGNYYEQYF.

This clonotype was recorded at least ten times. This sequence joins TRBV5-6 and TRBJ2-7; the D gene is possibly TRBD1 (5 bases). V gave up 0 bases and J gave up 1 base, with 8 bases separating them. Germline V gene lookup returns CDR1 SGHDT and CDR2 YYEEEE. The CDR3 consists of 14 residues. CDR3 in amino acids: CASSLDRHSYEQYF. DNA of the CDR3: TGTGCCAGCAGCTTGGACAGGCATTCCTACGAGCAGTACTTC.

This clonotype was counted only a few times. The V and J genes are TRBV12-3 or TRBV12-4 and TRBJ2-4, with no clear D. The CDR3 consists of 13 residues. V was pared by 8 bases and J by 0 bases, with 8 bases between. CDR3 sequence reads: CASGWIAKNIQYF. The CDR3 nucleotides are TGTGCCAGCGGGTGGATAGCCAAAAACATTCAGTACTTC.

The table lists this clonotype with a count of one. The rearrangement links TRBV7-9 to TRBJ2-7; 15 bases are shared with TRBD2. The V gene's germline CDR1 is SEHNR and CDR2 FQNEAQ (reference sequence). J lost 7 bases, V lost 0 bases, and 4 bases had no gene match. The CDR3 is 16 residues long. The CDR3 protein is CASSLARGLAGGEQYF. The CDR3 DNA is TGTGCCAGCAGCTTAGCGCGGGGACTAGCGGGAGGAGAGCAGTACTTC.

This clonotype was picked up many times. CDR3 region: CASSLGTVNQPQHF. DNA for the CDR3: TGTGCCAGCAGCTTAGGGACAGTCAATCAGCCCCAGCATTTT. The chain couples TRBV7-9 to TRBJ1-5; D possibly corresponds to TRBD1 (6 bases). This CDR3 contains 14 residues. Germline CDR1 and CDR2: SEHNR and FQNEAQ (reference sequence). V lost 1 base and J lost 3, with 7 bases in between.

Only a few counts were recorded for this clonotype. This sequence joins TRBV20-1 and TRBJ2-7; 7 nucleotides match TRBD2. CDR1 DFQATT and CDR2 SNEGSKA come from the germline V gene (reference sequence). J was trimmed by 4 bases and V by 6 bases; bases with no gene match: 12. The CDR3 contains 14 residues. CDR3 region: CSALLAGQNYEQYF. CDR3 in DNA: TGCAGTGCGCTCTTAGCGGGCCAGAATTACGAGCAGTACTTC.

This chain uses TRBV29-1 with TRBJ2-2; D gene ambiguous. Per the germline V gene, CDR1 is SQVTM and CDR2 is ANQGSEA. The CDR3 loop spans 13 amino acids. V shed 6 bases and J shed 3 bases, with 11 bases lying between them. The CDR3: CSVWAPDTGELFF. The CDR3 DNA reads TGCAGCGTCTGGGCCCCGGACACCGGGGAGCTGTTTTTT.